Shown below are 31 T cell receptor beta chains from a single sample sequenced in a study of blood T cell repertoires in COVID-19. The data were produced by immunoSEQ multiplex PCR, yet TCRdb's version contains in-frame clones alone and is incomplete. Of hundreds of thousands of clones listed, 87% are singletons. Input material: PBMCs or T cells enriched from blood (not recorded which). The source is a man between 35 and 55 years old in a cohort exposed to, infected with or recovered from COVID-19 (not recorded which).

The chain joins TRBV7-8 to TRBJ2-5, with D perhaps TRBD2 (6 bases). The CDR3 is made up of 18 amino acids. Trimming left V 1 base short and J 1 base short, with 19 bases between. Per germline, CDR1 SGHVS and CDR2 FQNEAQ. DNA for the CDR3: TGTGCCAGCAGCTTAGTTTTTTTGTCTAGCGAACCCCAAGAGACCCAGTACTTC. Its protein product is CASSLVFLSSEPQETQYF. The full variable domain, rest sourced from reference TRBV7-8 and TRBJ2-5, is GAGVSQSPRYKVAKRGQDVALRCDPISGHVSLFWYQQALGQGPEFLTYFQNEAQLDKSGLPSDRFFAERPEGSVSTLKIQRTQQEDSAVYLCASSLVFLSSEPQETQYFGPGTRLLVL.

The chain carries TRBV27 and TRBJ2-1; TRBD2 aligns across 8 bases. CDR1 is MNHEY and CDR2 is SMNVEV in the germline V gene (reference sequence). Unmatched junction bases numbered 6, after V lost 0 bases and J lost 2 bases. This CDR3 region has 17 residues. The CDR3 protein is CASSLSYGTRPYNEQFF. The CDR3 DNA reads TGTGCCAGCAGTTTATCGTACGGGACTAGACCCTACAATGAGCAGTTCTTC.

This clone was seen just once. The V call is TRBV10-3, the J call TRBJ2-7, with 10 bases lining up with TRBD2. The germline V gene has CDR1 ENHRY and CDR2 SYGVKD. The CDR3 loop spans 16 amino acids. Trimming cost V 4 bases and J 3 bases; bases outside gene matches: 9. This CDR3 reads CAISAAASGRVYEQYF. The CDR3 DNA sequence: TGTGCCATCAGTGCTGCCGCTAGCGGGAGAGTCTACGAGCAGTACTTC.

The chain employs TRBV29-1 and TRBJ1-2, with 9 bases that match TRBD1. Looked up from germline, CDR1 is SQVTM and CDR2 is ANQGSEA. The CDR3 has 14 amino acids. V shed 7 bases and J 7 bases; nucleotides not matched to a gene: 13. CDR3 residues: CSAPNRGRKGGYTF. The CDR3 DNA follows: TGCAGCGCCCCGAACAGGGGGCGCAAAGGTGGCTACACCTTC. Full variable domain (outside the CDR3, taken from reference TRBV29-1 and TRBJ1-2): SAVISQKPSRDICQRGTSLTIQCQVDSQVTMMFWYRQQPGQSLTLIATANQGSEATYESGFVIDKFPISRPNLTFSTLTVSNMSPEDSSIYLCSAPNRGRKGGYTFGSGTRLTVV.

The J gene is TRBJ2-3, the V gene TRBV25-1; 9 bases align to TRBD2. The CDR3 is 16 residues long. The J segment lost 1 base and the V segment lost 5 bases, leaving 7 bases of the junction unmatched. Germline CDR1 MGHDK, CDR2 SYGVNS. The CDR3 is CASSPLIAGGTDTQYF. DNA of the CDR3: TGTGCCAGCAGTCCCTTAATAGCGGGAGGCACAGATACGCAGTATTTT. Supplemented by reference TRBV25-1 and TRBJ2-3, the full variable domain reads EADIYQTPRYLVIGTGKKITLECSQTMGHDKMYWYQQDPGMELHLIHYSYGVNSTEKGDLSSESTVSRIRTEHFPLTLESARPSHTSQYLCASSPLIAGGTDTQYFGPGTRLTVL.

CDR3 nucleotides: TGTGCCAGCAGCCAAGAGAGGGGACGGGGGAGTGGAAAACTGTTTTTT. This encodes CASSQERGRGSGKLFF. This chain links TRBV4-2 with TRBJ1-4; possibly TRBD1 for D (5 bases). CDR1 is LGHNA, CDR2 YNFKEQ, per germline. CDR3 length: 16 amino acids. Between the trimmed V and J ends, which lost 0 bases and 10 bases, there was a span of 18 bases.

The chain links TRBV2 to TRBJ2-1; tentative D call: TRBD2 (6 bases). Germline V gene lookup returns CDR1 SNHLY and CDR2 FYNNEI. The CDR3 extends over 13 amino acids. Trimming took 4 bases from V and 6 from J, leaving 10 bases between them. The CDR3 sequence is CASSVDSGNEQFF. The CDR3 DNA follows: TGTGCCAGCAGTGTGGATAGCGGCAATGAGCAGTTCTTC.

This clone has only a few counts. The chain carries TRBV5-1 and TRBJ2-7; D might be TRBD1 (6 bases). The V gene's germline CDR1 is SGHRS and CDR2 YFSETQ. Trimming took off 3 bases at V and 4 bases at J, with 14 bases between the two ends. The CDR3 has 14 amino acids. This chain's CDR3 is CASSSLQGYYEQYF. DNA for the CDR3: TGCGCCAGCAGCTCTCTACAGGGTTATTACGAGCAGTACTTC. The variable domain in full, completed from reference TRBV5-1 and TRBJ2-7, reads KAGVTQTPRYLIKTRGQQVTLSCSPISGHRSVSWYQQTPGQGLQFLFEYFSETQRNKGNFPGRFSGRQFSNSRSEMNVSTLELGDSALYLCASSSLQGYYEQYFGPGTRLTVT.

The V gene is TRBV7-8, the J gene TRBJ2-2; no reliable D call. There are 14 residues in the CDR3. Germline V lookup: CDR1 SGHVS, CDR2 FQNEAQ. V was pared by 7 bases and J by 2 bases, with 11 bases between. This chain's CDR3 is CASTVPRNTGELFF. Here the CDR3 DNA reads TGTGCCAGCACGGTCCCTAGAAACACCGGGGAGCTGTTTTTT.

The chain employs TRBV9 and TRBJ2-3; possible D gene TRBD2, 5 bases. Trimming left V 0 bases short and J 3 bases short, with 8 bases between. This CDR3 has 14 amino acids. Germline V gene lookup returns CDR1 SGDLS and CDR2 YYNGEE. CDR3 in amino acids: CASSVETGTDTQYF. CDR3 DNA: TGTGCCAGCAGCGTAGAGACGGGGACAGATACGCAGTATTTT. Looking up the rest from reference TRBV9 and TRBJ2-3 gives the full variable domain: DSGVTQTPKHLITATGQRVTLRCSPRSGDLSVYWYQQSLDQGLQFLIQYYNGEERAKGNILERFSAQQFPDLHSELNLSSLELGDSALYFCASSVETGTDTQYFGPGTRLTVL.

In this sample, this clone turned up once. V usage is TRBV6-2 or TRBV6-3 and J usage is TRBJ2-4; a possible D gene is TRBD2 (6 bases). Looked up from germline, CDR1 is MNHEY and CDR2 is SVGEGT. The V end was cut by 2 bases, the J end by 11 bases, with 10 bases between. This CDR3 has 12 amino acids. The CDR3 here is CASSYLGRLQYF. The CDR3 DNA is TGTGCCAGCAGTTACCTAGGGAGGCTTCAGTACTTC.

This chain joins TRBV5-1 and TRBJ2-1; 13 bases are a match to TRBD2. Per the germline V gene, CDR1 is SGHRS and CDR2 is YFSETQ. V lost 4 bases and J lost 9; bases outside the gene matches: 4. The CDR3 has 14 amino acids. The CDR3 DNA reads TGCGCCAGCAGCCCCCGGACTAGCGGGGGTGAGCAGTTCTTC. Translated, it gives CASSPRTSGGEQFF. The full variable domain, completed using reference TRBV5-1 and TRBJ2-1, is KAGVTQTPRYLIKTRGQQVTLSCSPISGHRSVSWYQQTPGQGLQFLFEYFSETQRNKGNFPGRFSGRQFSNSRSEMNVSTLELGDSALYLCASSPRTSGGEQFFGPGTRLTVL.

The V call is TRBV4-1, the J call TRBJ2-7; D remains ambiguous. The germline gives CDR1 MGHRA, CDR2 YSYEKL. CDR3 size: 14 residues. V was pared by 1 base and J by 3 bases, with 10 bases between. CDR3 residues: CASSQGVENYEQYF. The CDR3, as DNA: TGCGCCAGCAGCCAAGGGGTGGAGAACTACGAGCAGTACTTC.

The chain couples TRBV2 to TRBJ1-6; 8 nucleotides line up with TRBD1. This CDR3 is 14 amino acids long. V shed 6 bases, J shed 9 bases, and the junction held 7 bases outside the gene matches. Germline values: CDR1 SNHLY, CDR2 FYNNEI. CDR3: CASSTQGATSPLHF. CDR3 sequence (DNA): TGTGCCAGCAGCACGCAGGGGGCGACTTCACCCCTCCACTTT.

The V gene is TRBV9, the J gene TRBJ2-7; D call uncertain. Trimming removed 0 bases from V and 6 bases from J, with 7 bases in between. CDR1 and CDR2 (germline): SGDLS, YYNGEE. This CDR3 is built from 12 residues. CDR3 nucleotide sequence: TGTGCCAGCAGCGTAGACCTCGGCGAGCAGTACTTC. It is translated as CASSVDLGEQYF.

The chain uses TRBV5-1 and TRBJ1-1; no definite D call. Trimming removed 0 bases at V and 4 bases at J, with 13 bases between. Germline CDR1 and CDR2: SGHRS and YFSETQ. The CDR3 covers 15 residues. The CDR3 nucleotides read TGCGCCAGCAGCTTGGGGTCGGCGGTGAGCACTGAAGCTTTCTTT. Amino acid sequence: CASSLGSAVSTEAFF.

The chain has TRBV5-1 and TRBJ2-3; possible D gene TRBD2, 6 bases. This CDR3 has 16 amino acids. Germline V gene sequence: CDR1 SGHRS, CDR2 YFSETQ. Trimming pared 0 bases from V and 0 bases from J, leaving 11 bases between. The chain's CDR3 is CASSLGSGLSTDTQYF. In nucleotides, the CDR3 is TGCGCCAGCAGCTTGGGGAGCGGGCTCAGCACAGATACGCAGTATTTT.

The V call is TRBV5-4, the J call TRBJ1-1, with D maybe TRBD1 (6 bases). V was shortened by 5 bases and J by 1 base, with 15 bases between the two germline ends. CDR3 length: 15 residues. CDR1 and CDR2 from the germline V gene are SGHNT and YYREEE (reference sequence). The CDR3 protein is CASRGRGPTNTEAFF. The CDR3 nucleotides are TGTGCCAGCAGGGGCAGGGGACCCACGAACACTGAAGCTTTCTTT.

V usage is TRBV6-5 and J usage is TRBJ1-2; D is perhaps TRBD1 (6 bases). V lost 6 bases and J lost 5, with 13 bases in between. CDR1 and CDR2 (germline): MNHEY, SVGAGI. This CDR3 spans 13 amino acids. CDR3 nucleotides: TGTGCCAGCAGGTTGGGGGGGGCTTATGGCTACACCTTC. Translating it yields CASRLGGAYGYTF.

The chain joins TRBV6-5 to TRBJ1-2; 9 positions match TRBD1. The CDR3 has 14 residues. Germline CDR1 reads MNHEY; CDR2 reads SVGAGI. With 5 bases clipped from V and 5 bases from J, the junction kept 6 bases outside the gene matches. CDR3 sequence: CASSLQDRGYGYTF. DNA of the CDR3: TGTGCCAGCAGTCTTCAGGACAGGGGTTATGGCTACACCTTC.

V usage is TRBV3-1 (or the pseudogene TRBV3-2) and J usage is TRBJ2-5, with a tentative D call TRBD2 (6 bases). The ends were cut back, 4 bases at V and 2 bases at J, with 11 bases in the middle. Germline assignment: CDR1 LGHDT and CDR2 YNNKEL (reference sequence). There are 14 residues in the CDR3. This CDR3 is CASSPSGLQETQYF. For the CDR3, the DNA is TGTGCCAGCAGCCCATCGGGACTGCAAGAGACCCAGTACTTC.

The J gene is TRBJ1-5, the V gene TRBV15, with 7 bases identical to TRBD1. V was clipped by 0 bases and J by 3 bases; unmatched bases: 5. CDR1 and CDR2 (germline): LNHNV, YYDKDF (reference sequence). The CDR3 contains 16 residues. The CDR3 DNA reads TGTGCCACCAGCAGAGAGGGGGGACAGACCAATCAGCCCCAGCATTTT. Translation gives CATSREGGQTNQPQHF. The entire variable domain, with the rest obtained from reference TRBV15 and TRBJ1-5, is as follows: DAMVIQNPRYQVTQFGKPVTLSCSQTLNHNVMYWYQQKSSQAPKLLFHYYDKDFNNEADTPDNFQSRRPNTSFCFLDIRSPGLGDTAMYLCATSREGGQTNQPQHFGDGTRLSIL.

The chain couples TRBV11-2 to TRBJ1-2; 8 bases line up with TRBD1. This CDR3 is built from 13 residues. With V trimmed by 5 bases and J by 4 bases, 3 bases remained unmatched. Germline CDR1 and CDR2: SGHAT and FQNNGV. The CDR3 bases are TGTGCCAGCAGCACAGGGGGGGTCTATGGCTACACCTTC. The encoded protein is CASSTGGVYGYTF.

This chain joins TRBV7-8 and TRBJ2-1, with 14 positions matching TRBD2. J gave up 4 bases and V 0 bases, and 11 bases lay outside the gene matches. The CDR3 consists of 20 residues. CDR1 is SGHVS, CDR2 FQNEAQ, per germline. In nucleotides, the CDR3 is TGTGCCAGCAGCTTAGCGTGGGCGGGACTAGCGGGAGTTTGGTACAATGAGCAGTTCTTC. Protein product: CASSLAWAGLAGVWYNEQFF. Complete variable domain (other parts from reference TRBV7-8 and TRBJ2-1): GAGVSQSPRYKVAKRGQDVALRCDPISGHVSLFWYQQALGQGPEFLTYFQNEAQLDKSGLPSDRFFAERPEGSVSTLKIQRTQQEDSAVYLCASSLAWAGLAGVWYNEQFFGPGTRLTVL.

This chain links TRBV5-1 with TRBJ1-4; D is undetermined. The CDR3 has 11 residues. Germline loops: CDR1 SGHRS, CDR2 YFSETQ. Trimming took 4 bases from V and 7 from J, leaving 5 bases between them. The CDR3 loop reads CASSPGEKLFF. CDR3 nucleotide sequence: TGCGCCAGCAGCCCCGGTGAAAAACTGTTTTTT. The complete variable domain, with remaining parts taken from reference TRBV5-1 and TRBJ1-4, reads KAGVTQTPRYLIKTRGQQVTLSCSPISGHRSVSWYQQTPGQGLQFLFEYFSETQRNKGNFPGRFSGRQFSNSRSEMNVSTLELGDSALYLCASSPGEKLFFGSGTQLSVL.

This clone was counted between two and nine times. The chain carries TRBV18 and TRBJ2-7; 9 bases are shared with TRBD1. Unmatched junction bases numbered 4, after V lost 4 bases and J lost 3 bases. The germline gives CDR1 KGHSH, CDR2 LQKENI. The CDR3 is 14 amino acids. CDR3 nucleotide sequence: TGTGCCAGCTCACTCCGGGACAGGGACTACGAGCAGTACTTC. Encoded protein: CASSLRDRDYEQYF.

This chain connects TRBV19 to TRBJ1-5; 7 bases are a match to TRBD1. Per the germline V gene, CDR1 is LNHDA and CDR2 is SQIVND (reference sequence). The length of the CDR3 is 14 residues. Trimming took 10 bases from V and 0 from J; bases not matched to a gene: 6. CDR3 sequence (DNA): TGTGCCACAACAGGGGCCGTTAGCAATCAGCCCCAGCATTTT. Translating gives CATTGAVSNQPQHF.

V usage is TRBV9 and J usage is TRBJ2-1; TRBD2 is a possible D gene (5 bases). Looked up from germline, CDR1 is SGDLS and CDR2 is YYNGEE. The V end lost 4 bases, the J end lost 2 bases, and 16 bases lay between the germline ends. The CDR3 is made up of 16 amino acids. This CDR3 is CASSFGPPGAYNEQFF. In nucleotides, the CDR3 is TGTGCCAGCAGCTTTGGCCCGCCCGGGGCCTACAATGAGCAGTTCTTC.

The chain has TRBV27 and TRBJ2-7; 7 nucleotides line up with TRBD1. The V segment lost 5 bases and the J segment 5 bases; nucleotides outside the gene matches: 6. CDR1 is MNHEY, CDR2 SMNVEV, per germline (reference sequence). This CDR3 is 13 amino acids long. The CDR3 region has the DNA TGTGCCAGCAGTCCCGGGACAGTTCACGAGCAGTACTTC. It encodes CASSPGTVHEQYF.

The chain uses TRBV27 and TRBJ1-1, with D perhaps matching TRBD1 (5 bases). The germline V and J ends were trimmed by 4 bases and 3 bases, with 12 bases remaining between them. This CDR3 spans 14 amino acids. The germline CDR1 and CDR2 sequences are MNHEY and SMNVEV (reference sequence). The CDR3 DNA reads as TGTGCCAGCAGTTCGGCAGGGATGGACACTGAAGCTTTCTTT. It specifies CASSSAGMDTEAFF.

The gene calls are TRBV10-2 and TRBJ2-7, with TRBD2 matching 11 bases. There are 14 residues in the CDR3. The germline V gene has CDR1 WSHSY and CDR2 SAAADI. V trimming: 4 bases; J trimming: 4 bases; junction bases outside the gene matches: 3. This chain's CDR3 is CASSGTSGSYEQYF. For the CDR3, the DNA is TGCGCCAGCAGTGGAACTAGCGGGAGTTACGAGCAGTACTTC.